This T cell receptor beta chain emerged from a study of identifying expanded T cells in peripheral blood. During the collection period, no donor immune events like infections were recorded. The V end was cut by 4 bases, the J end by 4 bases, with 12 bases between. Germline V gene lookup returns CDR1 SGHDT and CDR2 YYEEEE. This CDR3 contains 13 residues. There are a few counts of this clone. Data came from immunoSEQ multiplex PCR; TCRdb stores just in-frame clones and leaves some out. Of under 85,000 clones in the sample, 84% were seen once. The sequencing sample was made of blood. The sequence was collected from a person aged 18 to 69 in good health. The J gene is TRBJ2-7, the V gene TRBV5-6; possibly TRBD1 for D (6 bases). The CDR3 protein is CASSRAGAYEQYF. Written as DNA, the CDR3 is TGTGCCAGCAGCCGCGCAGGGGCTTACGAGCAGTACTTC.